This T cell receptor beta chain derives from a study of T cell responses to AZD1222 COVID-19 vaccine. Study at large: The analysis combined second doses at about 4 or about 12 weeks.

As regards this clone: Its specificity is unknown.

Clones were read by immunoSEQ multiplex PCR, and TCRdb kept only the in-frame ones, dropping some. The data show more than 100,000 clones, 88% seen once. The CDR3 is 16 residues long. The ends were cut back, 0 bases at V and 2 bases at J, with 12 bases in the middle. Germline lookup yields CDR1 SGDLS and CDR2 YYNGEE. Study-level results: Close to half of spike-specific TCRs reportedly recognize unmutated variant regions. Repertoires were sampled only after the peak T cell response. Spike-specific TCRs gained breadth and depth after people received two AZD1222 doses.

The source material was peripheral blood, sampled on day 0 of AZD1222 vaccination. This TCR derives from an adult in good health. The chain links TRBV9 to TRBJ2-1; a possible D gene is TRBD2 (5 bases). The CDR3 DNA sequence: TGTGCCAGCAGCGTAGGGGTTAGCGCAGCCTACAATGAGCAGTTCTTC. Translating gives CASSVGVSAAYNEQFF.